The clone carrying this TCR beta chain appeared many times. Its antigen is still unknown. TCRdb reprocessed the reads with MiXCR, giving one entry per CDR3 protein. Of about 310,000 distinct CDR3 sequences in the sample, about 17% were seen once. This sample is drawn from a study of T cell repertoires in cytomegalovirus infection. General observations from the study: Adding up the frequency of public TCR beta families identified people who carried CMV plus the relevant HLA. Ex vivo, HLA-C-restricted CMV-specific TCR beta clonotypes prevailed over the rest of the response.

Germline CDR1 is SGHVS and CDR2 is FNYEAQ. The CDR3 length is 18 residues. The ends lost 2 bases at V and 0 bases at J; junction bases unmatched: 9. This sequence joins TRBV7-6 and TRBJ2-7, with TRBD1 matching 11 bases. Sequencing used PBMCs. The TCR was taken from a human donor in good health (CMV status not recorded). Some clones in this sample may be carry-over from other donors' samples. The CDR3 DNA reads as TGTGCCAGCAGCTTACGGACAGGGGGCGGACGACTCTCCTACGAGCAGTACTTC. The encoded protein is CASSLRTGGGRLSYEQYF.